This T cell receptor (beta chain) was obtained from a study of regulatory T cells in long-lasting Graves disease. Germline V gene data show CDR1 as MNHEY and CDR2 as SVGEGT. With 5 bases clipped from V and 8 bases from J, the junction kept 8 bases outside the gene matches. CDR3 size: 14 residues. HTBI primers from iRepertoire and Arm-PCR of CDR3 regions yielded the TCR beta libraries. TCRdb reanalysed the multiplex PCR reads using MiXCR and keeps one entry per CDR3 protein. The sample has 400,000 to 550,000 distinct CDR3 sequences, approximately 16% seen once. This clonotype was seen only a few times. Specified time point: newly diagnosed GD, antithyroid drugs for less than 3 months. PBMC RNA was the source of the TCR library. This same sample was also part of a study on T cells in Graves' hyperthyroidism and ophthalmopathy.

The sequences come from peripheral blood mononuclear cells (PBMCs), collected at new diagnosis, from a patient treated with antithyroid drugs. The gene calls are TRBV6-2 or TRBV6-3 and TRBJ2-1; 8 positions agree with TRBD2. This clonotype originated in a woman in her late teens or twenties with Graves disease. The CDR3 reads CASSLRTSSYEQFF. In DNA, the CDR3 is TGTGCCAGCAGTCTCCGGACTAGCTCCTATGAGCAGTTCTTC.